These 14 T cell receptor beta chains were all obtained from the same sample, sequenced in a study of T cell responses to AZD1222 COVID-19 vaccine. Data came from immunoSEQ multiplex PCR; TCRdb stores just in-frame clones and leaves some out. Among approximately 89,000 clones listed, 85% to 95% were seen once. The material was peripheral blood, obtained 28 days after the second AZD1222 dose. All receptors come from an adult who received the AZD1222 COVID-19 vaccine.

The rearrangement joins TRBV18 to TRBJ2-3, with D unresolved. This CDR3 is built from 14 residues. V shed 8 bases and J shed 2 bases, with 14 bases lying between them. Per the germline V gene, CDR1 is KGHSH and CDR2 is LQKENI. The CDR3 sequence is CASSNSHSTDTQYF. For the CDR3, the DNA is TGTGCCAGCAGCAACAGCCATTCCACAGATACGCAGTATTTT.

The chain uses TRBV2 and TRBJ2-3, with 8 bases aligning to TRBD1. The CDR3 length is 14 residues. CDR1 is SNHLY and CDR2 is FYNNEI in the germline V gene. The trim removed 6 bases at V and 4 bases at J, leaving 6 bases unmatched. The CDR3 nucleotides read TGTGCCAGCAGACCAAGACAGGGGCCAGATACGCAGTATTTT. As protein: CASRPRQGPDTQYF.

The chain couples TRBV19 to TRBJ2-5; D uncertain. Germline-derived CDR1 and CDR2 are LNHDA and SQIVND (reference sequence). This CDR3 is 13 amino acids long. V lost 1 base to trimming and J lost 3 bases, with 6 bases between them. The CDR3 reads CASSIVAKETQYF. CDR3 coding DNA: TGTGCCAGTAGTATAGTGGCTAAAGAGACCCAGTACTTC.

The chain carries TRBV30 and TRBJ2-4, with TRBD1 as a possible D gene (5 bases). The CDR3 loop spans 14 amino acids. Germline V gene lookup returns CDR1 GTSNPN and CDR2 SVGIG (reference sequence). V shed 4 bases and J shed 0 bases, with 10 bases lying between them. This CDR3 is CAWNPTVAKNIQYF. DNA of the CDR3: TGTGCCTGGAACCCGACAGTAGCCAAAAACATTCAGTACTTC.

The chain employs TRBV29-1 and TRBJ2-3, with 11 positions matching TRBD2. The V segment lost 6 bases and the J segment 0 bases; nucleotides outside the gene matches: 5. Germline V CDR1 and CDR2: SQVTM, ANQGSEA. The CDR3 sequence is 15 residues long. DNA of the CDR3: TGCAGCGTCACTAGCGGGGGCCATAGCACAGATACGCAGTATTTT. It is translated as CSVTSGGHSTDTQYF.

This chain links TRBV29-1 with TRBJ1-2; D may be TRBD1 (5 bases). The CDR3 loop spans 16 amino acids. V was trimmed by 4 bases and J by 2 bases, leaving 20 bases between them. Germline CDR1 reads SQVTM; CDR2 reads ANQGSEA. The CDR3 protein is CSVAPGWGMPNYGYTF. CDR3 DNA sequence: TGCAGCGTTGCCCCAGGGTGGGGGATGCCAAACTATGGCTACACCTTC. The variable domain in full, completed from reference TRBV29-1 and TRBJ1-2, reads SAVISQKPSRDICQRGTSLTIQCQVDSQVTMMFWYRQQPGQSLTLIATANQGSEATYESGFVIDKFPISRPNLTFSTLTVSNMSPEDSSIYLCSVAPGWGMPNYGYTFGSGTRLTVV.

The chain uses TRBV6-5 and TRBJ2-1; D is unresolved. CDR3 length equals 16 residues. The V gene's germline CDR1 is MNHEY and CDR2 SVGAGI. The V gene lost 2 bases and the J gene lost 4 bases, with 15 bases spanning the gap. CDR3 region: CASSYEFSPGYNEQFF. The DNA of the CDR3 is TGTGCCAGCAGTTACGAATTTAGTCCGGGTTACAATGAGCAGTTCTTC.

In its sample, this clone was seen once. The J gene is TRBJ2-5, the V gene TRBV30; 8 nucleotides align to TRBD1. V shed 2 bases and J 5 bases; nucleotides not matched to a gene: 7. The CDR3 extends over 14 amino acids. Per germline, CDR1 GTSNPN and CDR2 SVGIG (reference sequence). The chain's CDR3 is CAWSSFRGRETQYF. The CDR3 DNA reads as TGTGCCTGGAGTTCGTTCAGGGGGCGGGAGACCCAGTACTTC.

This chain uses TRBV9 with TRBJ1-2; D unclear. The V end lost 2 bases, the J end lost 0 bases, and 11 bases lay between the germline ends. The CDR3 extends over 15 amino acids. Germline lookup yields CDR1 SGDLS and CDR2 YYNGEE. CDR3 bases: TGTGCCAGCAGCGTTTCTGGGAGAGCTAACTATGGCTACACCTTC. This gives the protein CASSVSGRANYGYTF.

This chain links TRBV5-1 with TRBJ1-2; 10 nucleotides line up with TRBD1. Germline loops: CDR1 SGHRS, CDR2 YFSETQ. The length of the CDR3 is 14 residues. The trim removed 0 bases at V and 5 bases at J, leaving 1 base unmatched. CDR3 DNA sequence: TGCGCCAGCAGCTTGGGACAGGGGGCTTATGGCTACACCTTC. Translation gives CASSLGQGAYGYTF.

The chain combines TRBV2 with TRBJ2-1, with D tentatively TRBD1 (5 bases). Looked up from germline, CDR1 is SNHLY and CDR2 is FYNNEI. Trimming shortened V by 4 bases and J by 6 bases, and 10 bases separated the two germline ends. This CDR3 has 13 amino acids. The CDR3 sequence is CASSATQGNEQFF. Written as DNA, the CDR3 is TGTGCCAGCAGTGCCACTCAGGGCAATGAGCAGTTCTTC.

The chain combines TRBV7-2 with TRBJ1-3; D might be TRBD1 (5 bases). Trimming left V 2 bases short and J 9 bases short, with 8 bases between. Germline CDR1 SGHTA, CDR2 FQGNSA. The CDR3 totals 12 residues. In DNA, the CDR3 is TGTGCCAGCAGCTTATATGGGGGCACCATATATTTT. Amino acids: CASSLYGGTIYF.

The chain employs TRBV28 and TRBJ1-3; D not certain. This CDR3 region has 15 residues. Looked up from germline, CDR1 is MDHEN and CDR2 is SYDVKM. V lost 1 base, J lost 2 bases, and 9 bases lay in between. Here the CDR3 reads CASSLYLRAGNTIYF. CDR3 bases: TGTGCCAGCAGTTTATACCTCAGAGCTGGAAACACCATATATTTT.

In DNA, the CDR3 is TGTGCCAGCACTAACCAGGGGGCGCGCACTGAAGCTTTCTTT. Translation: CASTNQGARTEAFF. The V call is TRBV2, the J call TRBJ1-1; TRBD1 matches 8 bases. This CDR3 contains 14 residues. CDR1 is SNHLY and CDR2 is FYNNEI in the germline V gene. V was clipped by 7 bases and J by 4 bases; unmatched bases: 8.